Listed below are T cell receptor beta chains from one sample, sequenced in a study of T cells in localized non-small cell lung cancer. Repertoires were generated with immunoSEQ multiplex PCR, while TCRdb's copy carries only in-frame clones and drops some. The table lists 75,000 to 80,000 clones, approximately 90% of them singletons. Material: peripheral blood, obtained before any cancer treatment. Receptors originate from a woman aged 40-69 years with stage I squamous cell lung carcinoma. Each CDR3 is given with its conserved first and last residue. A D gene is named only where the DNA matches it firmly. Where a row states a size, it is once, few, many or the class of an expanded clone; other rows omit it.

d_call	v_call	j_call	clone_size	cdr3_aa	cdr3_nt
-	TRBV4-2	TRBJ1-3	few	CASSQESFGASGNTIYF	TGTGCCAGCAGCCAAGAAAGTTTTGGGGCCTCTGGAAACACCATATATTTT
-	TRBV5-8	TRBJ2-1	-	CASSSGFTRGEQFF	TGTGCCAGCAGCTCGGGATTTACTCGGGGTGAGCAGTTCTTC
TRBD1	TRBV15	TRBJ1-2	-	CATSLGQGGGGYTF	TGTGCCACATCCCTCGGACAGGGAGGGGGCGGCTACACCTTC
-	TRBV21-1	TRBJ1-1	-	CASTQRDRGQNTEAFF	TGTGCCAGCACCCAAAGGGACAGGGGGCAAAACACTGAAGCTTTCTTT
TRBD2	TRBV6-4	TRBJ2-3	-	CASSPEGLAGGRTDTQYF	TGTGCCAGCAGTCCCGAGGGACTAGCGGGGGGAAGGACAGATACGCAGTATTTT
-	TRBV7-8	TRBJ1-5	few	CASSWARESNQPQHF	TGTGCCAGCAGCTGGGCCAGGGAGAGCAATCAGCCCCAGCATTTT
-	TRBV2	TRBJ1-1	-	CASSEGMNTEAFF	TGTGCCAGCAGTGAAGGTATGAACACTGAAGCTTTCTTT
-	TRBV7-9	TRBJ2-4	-	CASSTDRSKNIQYF	TGTGCCAGCAGCACCGACAGGTCCAAAAACATTCAGTACTTC
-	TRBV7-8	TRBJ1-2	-	CASSLGNRDGYTF	TGTGCCAGCAGCTTGGGTAACAGAGATGGCTACACCTTC
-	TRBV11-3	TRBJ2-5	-	CASSLGVAVQETQYF	TGTGCCAGCAGCTTGGGGGTAGCGGTACAAGAGACCCAGTACTTC
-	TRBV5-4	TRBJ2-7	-	CASSLASGNTGHEQYF	TGTGCCAGCAGCTTGGCGAGTGGGAATACAGGTCACGAGCAGTACTTC
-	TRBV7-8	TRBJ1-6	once	CASSSSSYNSPLHF	TGTGCCAGCAGCTCGAGCTCCTATAATTCACCCCTCCACTTT
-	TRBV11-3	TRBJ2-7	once	CASSLGVQGRYEQYF	TGTGCCAGCAGCTTAGGGGTGCAGGGGCGCTACGAGCAGTACTTC
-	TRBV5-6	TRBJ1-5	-	CASSHGGYSNQPQHF	TGTGCCAGCAGCCATGGCGGGTACAGCAATCAGCCCCAGCATTTT
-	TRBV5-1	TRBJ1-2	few	CASSLDREAGYTF	TGCGCCAGCAGCTTGGACAGGGAGGCTGGCTACACCTTC
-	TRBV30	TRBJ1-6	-	CAWSVLGIGLSPLHF	TGTGCCTGGAGTGTATTAGGAATCGGATTGTCACCCCTCCACTTT
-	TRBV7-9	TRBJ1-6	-	CASSLAGRDSPLHF	TGTGCCAGCAGCTTAGCTGGCAGGGACTCACCCCTCCACTTT
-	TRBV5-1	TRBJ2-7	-	CASSLVGRGRDEQYF	TGCGCCAGCAGCTTGGTGGGCAGGGGAAGGGACGAGCAGTACTTC
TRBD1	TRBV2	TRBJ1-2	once	CASIMTGGNYGYTF	TGTGCCAGCATTATGACAGGGGGCAACTATGGCTACACCTTC
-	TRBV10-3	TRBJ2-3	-	CAISPSAASGADTQYF	TGTGCCATCAGTCCCTCGGCAGCGAGTGGGGCAGATACGCAGTATTTT
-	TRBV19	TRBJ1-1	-	CASSIAGRAEAFF	TGTGCCAGTAGTATAGCAGGTAGGGCTGAAGCTTTCTTT
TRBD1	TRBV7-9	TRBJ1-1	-	CASSLYASGTGGAGTEAFF	TGTGCCAGCAGCTTATACGCCTCCGGGACAGGGGGCGCGGGGACTGAAGCTTTCTTT
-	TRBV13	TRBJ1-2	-	CASSPRTVDYGYTF	TGTGCCAGCAGCCCGAGGACAGTGGACTATGGCTACACCTTC
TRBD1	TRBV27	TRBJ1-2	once	CASSSGTGDRGYTF	TGTGCCAGCAGTTCAGGGACAGGGGACCGTGGCTACACCTTC
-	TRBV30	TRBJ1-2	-	CAWSVGGGYTF	TGTGCCTGGAGTGTAGGAGGTGGCTACACCTTC
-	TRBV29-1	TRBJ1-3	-	CSVVEGDPGNTIYF	TGCAGCGTTGTGGAGGGTGACCCTGGAAACACCATATATTTT
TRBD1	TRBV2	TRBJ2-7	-	CASRRTGTYEQYF	TGTGCCAGCAGACGGACAGGGACCTACGAGCAGTACTTC
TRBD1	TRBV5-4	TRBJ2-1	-	CASSPGTGDLISSYNEQFF	TGTGCCAGCAGCCCGGGGACAGGGGACCTTATTAGCTCCTACAATGAGCAGTTCTTC
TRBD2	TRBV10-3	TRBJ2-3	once	CAISDMGGGSDTQYF	TGTGCCATCAGTGATATGGGCGGGGGGTCGGATACGCAGTATTTT
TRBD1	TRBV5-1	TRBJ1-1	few	CASSLNRGEAFF	TGCGCCAGCAGCTTGAACAGGGGGGAAGCTTTCTTT
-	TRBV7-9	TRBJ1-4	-	CASSLDERNPHEKLFF	TGTGCCAGCAGCTTAGATGAGAGGAACCCTCACGAAAAACTGTTTTTT
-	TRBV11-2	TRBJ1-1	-	CASSLLWTADTEAFF	TGTGCCAGCAGCTTACTTTGGACGGCGGACACTGAAGCTTTCTTT
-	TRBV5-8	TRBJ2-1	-	CASSLDLGREQFF	TGTGCCAGCAGCTTGGATCTGGGGAGAGAGCAGTTCTTC
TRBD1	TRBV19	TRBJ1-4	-	CASSIVARGLEKLFF	TGTGCCAGTAGTATAGTGGCCAGGGGGTTAGAAAAACTGTTTTTT
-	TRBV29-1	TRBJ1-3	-	CSVEPLGRNTIYF	TGCAGCGTTGAACCTTTAGGGAGAAACACCATATATTTT
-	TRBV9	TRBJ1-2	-	CASSVALGGNYGYTF	TGTGCCAGCAGCGTAGCCCTCGGGGGGAACTATGGCTACACCTTC
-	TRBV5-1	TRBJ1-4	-	CASSLATGNEKLFF	TGCGCCAGCAGCTTGGCGACAGGAAATGAAAAACTGTTTTTT
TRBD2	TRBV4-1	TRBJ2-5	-	CASSLAVNMGGGETQYF	TGCGCCAGCAGCCTTGCCGTCAATATGGGGGGAGGGGAGACCCAGTACTTC
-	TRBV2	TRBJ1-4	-	CARRTIWEKLFF	TGTGCCAGACGGACCATATGGGAAAAACTGTTTTTT
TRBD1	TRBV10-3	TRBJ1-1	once	CAISETDRANTEAFF	TGTGCCATCAGTGAAACGGACAGGGCGAACACTGAAGCTTTCTTT
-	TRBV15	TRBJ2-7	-	CATSREHSYEQYF	TGTGCCACCAGCAGAGAACATAGCTACGAGCAGTACTTC
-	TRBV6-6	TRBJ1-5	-	CASSYSNSNQPQHF	TGTGCCAGCAGTTACTCGAACAGCAATCAGCCCCAGCATTTT
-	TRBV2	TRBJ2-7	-	CATTRGIDYEQYF	TGTGCCACTACTAGGGGGATCGACTACGAGCAGTACTTC
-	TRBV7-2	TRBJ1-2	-	CASSPDLGYGYTF	TGTGCCAGCAGCCCCGATTTGGGGTATGGCTACACCTTC
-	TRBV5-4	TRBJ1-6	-	CASSLRSGQYNSPLHF	TGTGCCAGCAGCTTAAGGTCCGGGCAGTATAATTCACCCCTCCACTTT
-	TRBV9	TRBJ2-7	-	CASSVGTASSYEQYF	TGTGCCAGCAGCGTAGGGACGGCGAGCTCCTACGAGCAGTACTTC
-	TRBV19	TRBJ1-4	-	CASKDSSTTNEKLFF	TGTGCCAGTAAGGACAGCTCTACAACTAATGAAAAACTGTTTTTT
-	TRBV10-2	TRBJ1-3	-	CASSEVYGDTIYF	TGCGCCAGCAGTGAGGTCTACGGAGACACCATATATTTT
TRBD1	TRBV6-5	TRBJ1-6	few	CASRQTGGGSPLHF	TGTGCCAGCAGACAAACAGGGGGGGGGTCACCCCTCCACTTT